This is a list of T cell receptor beta chains from one sample in a study of T cell repertoires in aging, cancer and after chemotherapy. TCRdb re-derived calls from the multiplex PCR reads in MiXCR, one entry per CDR3 protein. The table shows 750 to 1,000 distinct CDR3 sequences, with under 30% occurring only once. Specimen: blood. The receptor source for this set is a human donor with a solid tumor. Each CDR3 is given without its conserved first and last residue. Expanded clones are given a class, and other clones once, few, many or no size at all.

CDR3: ASSGTGGNSPLH
J: TRBJ1-6
size: .
V: TRBV11-1

CDR3: ASSLRTSGGTDTQY
J: TRBJ2-3
size: large
V: TRBV13

CDR3: ASSSGLAGYNEQF
J: TRBJ2-1
size: large
V: TRBV27

CDR3: SVRPGLAGYNEQF
J: TRBJ2-1
size: large
V: TRBV29-1

CDR3: ASSLGLVGETQY
J: TRBJ2-5
size: .
V: TRBV7-9

CDR3: ASSLGHSYSNQPQH
J: TRBJ1-5
size: .
V: TRBV12-3/TRBV12-4

CDR3: ASSPTSGSYNEQF
J: TRBJ2-1
size: large
V: TRBV19

CDR3: ASSYSFTGLRNYGYT
J: TRBJ1-2
size: large
V: TRBV6-5

CDR3: ASSLGWDSTDTQY
J: TRBJ2-3
size: large
V: TRBV7-6

CDR3: AITGTETYEQY
J: TRBJ2-7
size: few
V: TRBV10-3

CDR3: ASSPGQPYNSPLH
J: TRBJ1-6
size: large
V: TRBV6-5

CDR3: ASSLGLAGGPGTDTQY
J: TRBJ2-3
size: .
V: TRBV7-6

CDR3: SAHGGAYNEQF
J: TRBJ2-1
size: hyperexpanded
V: TRBV29-1

CDR3: ASRPPTSGRDTQY
J: TRBJ2-3
size: few
V: TRBV6-6

CDR3: ASRVTSGNYNEQF
J: TRBJ2-1
size: .
V: TRBV19

CDR3: SAPGTFHYEQY
J: TRBJ2-7
size: few
V: TRBV20-1

CDR3: SATLRTSGNRLQETQY
J: TRBJ2-5
size: few
V: TRBV20-1

CDR3: ASSSSFSRGRSTEAF
J: TRBJ1-1
size: .
V: TRBV5-5

CDR3: ASSLEGTDTYEKY
J: TRBJ2-7
size: .
V: TRBV7-6

CDR3: ASRPPGEAVSPLH
J: TRBJ1-6
size: few
V: TRBV12-3/TRBV12-4

CDR3: ASSLVGFEQY
J: TRBJ2-7
size: large
V: TRBV11-1

CDR3: ASSYRGGRTDTQY
J: TRBJ2-3
size: few
V: TRBV12-3/TRBV12-4

CDR3: ASSSGTGRYEQY
J: TRBJ2-7
size: .
V: TRBV5-5

CDR3: SALRLEFEAF
J: TRBJ1-1
size: medium-sized
V: TRBV29-1

CDR3: ASSDGQQSFEQY
J: TRBJ2-7
size: large
V: TRBV6-5

CDR3: ASSLGGGLPYEQY
J: TRBJ2-7
size: large
V: TRBV5-6

CDR3: ASRGTVNYGYT
J: TRBJ1-2
size: large
V: TRBV6-6

CDR3: ASRLTGDKNTEAF
J: TRBJ1-1
size: large
V: TRBV6-5

CDR3: ASSSQASGNTIY
J: TRBJ1-3
size: .
V: TRBV9

CDR3: ASRAGTTKGDTQY
J: TRBJ2-3
size: large
V: TRBV27

CDR3: SARVPGRADTQY
J: TRBJ2-3
size: .
V: TRBV20-1

CDR3: ASSRTGVNTGELF
J: TRBJ2-2
size: large
V: TRBV5-6

CDR3: ASSKTPSSGNTIY
J: TRBJ1-3
size: large
V: TRBV6-5

CDR3: ASFRWGSYNEQF
J: TRBJ2-1
size: few
V: TRBV27

CDR3: ASSASVPGQGYGETQY
J: TRBJ2-5
size: large
V: TRBV27

CDR3: ASGRDSPSQETQY
J: TRBJ2-5
size: few
V: TRBV5-1

CDR3: ASSLGGGPEQY
J: TRBJ2-3
size: .
V: TRBV5-6

CDR3: ASSTALGNEQF
J: TRBJ2-1
size: few
V: TRBV5-1

CDR3: ASSLRTGSYEQY
J: TRBJ2-7
size: few
V: TRBV5-4

CDR3: ASSRAGEAYEQY
J: TRBJ2-7
size: few
V: TRBV10-2

CDR3: ASSPGPGQGAGANVLT
J: TRBJ2-6
size: .
V: TRBV27

CDR3: ASRGTGDQPQH
J: TRBJ1-5
size: large
V: TRBV19

CDR3: ASSRRQGASASYEQY
J: TRBJ2-7
size: once
V: TRBV6-4

CDR3: ASMWDRGPHTEAF
J: TRBJ1-1
size: .
V: TRBV19

CDR3: ASNPYQWGNNEQF
J: TRBJ2-1
size: large
V: TRBV6-6

CDR3: ASSFDTGQTSSGNTIY
J: TRBJ1-3
size: few
V: TRBV5-1

CDR3: ASSCGRLLF
J: TRBJ1-4
size: .
V: TRBV7-2

CDR3: ASSLGTGIGNEQF
J: TRBJ2-1
size: large
V: TRBV5-6

CDR3: ASRQGASSNQPQH
J: TRBJ1-5
size: few
V: TRBV5-1

CDR3: ASRTLAVDYGYT
J: TRBJ1-2
size: few
V: TRBV6-2/TRBV6-3

CDR3: ASTPSRANEQF
J: TRBJ2-1
size: large
V: TRBV19

CDR3: SAVESGKLF
J: TRBJ1-4
size: few
V: TRBV20-1

CDR3: ASSDRDQYTDTQY
J: TRBJ2-3
size: large
V: TRBV7-6

CDR3: ASSQHGTGDGYT
J: TRBJ1-2
size: few
V: TRBV5-1